This TCR beta chain was identified in a study of T-cell memory formation after mild COVID-19. Study-wide results and caveats: The main location of contracting CD4+ clones was CM and EM, and that of contracting CD8+ clones was EMRA.

A remark on this clonotype: Antigen unknown.

Using its own MiXCR run on the 5' RACE reads, TCRdb lists one record per CDR3 protein. Here the sample spans about 290,000 distinct CDR3 sequences, over 15% being singletons. The CDR3 spans 16 residues. The germline V gene encodes CDR1 SGHRS and CDR2 YFSETQ. V was pared by 4 bases and J by 3 bases, with 20 bases between. V usage is TRBV5-1 and J usage is TRBJ2-7; maybe TRBD1 (5 bases). Sample: PBMCs or a T cell subset sorted from them (not recorded which). The receptor comes from a man aged 18-30 years who had mild COVID-19 (a few samples of this study predate the infection). Cell type and time point are not known. The CDR3 spells CASSATPSGLHYEQYF. CDR3 nucleotide sequence: TGCGCCAGCAGCGCCACCCCTTCAGGGCTACACTACGAGCAGTACTTC.